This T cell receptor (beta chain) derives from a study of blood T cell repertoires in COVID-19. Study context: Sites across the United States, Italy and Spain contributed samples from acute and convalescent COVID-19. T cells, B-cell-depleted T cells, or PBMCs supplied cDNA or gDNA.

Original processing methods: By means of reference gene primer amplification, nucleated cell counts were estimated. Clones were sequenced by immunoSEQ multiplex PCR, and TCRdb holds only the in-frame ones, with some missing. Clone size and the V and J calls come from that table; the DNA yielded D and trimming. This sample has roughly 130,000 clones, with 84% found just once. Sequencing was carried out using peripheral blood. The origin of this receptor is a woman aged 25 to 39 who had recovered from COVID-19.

CDR3 coding DNA: TGTGCCAGCAGTCCTGGGACAGGGACTGGGGAGCTGTTTTTT. Translated, it gives CASSPGTGTGELFF. This chain joins TRBV9 and TRBJ2-2; 9 bases line up with TRBD1. Germline trimming cut 5 bases from V and 8 bases from J; bases unmatched to any gene: 7. The length of the CDR3 is 14 residues. The V gene's germline CDR1 is SGDLS and CDR2 YYNGEE.